The clone carrying this T cell receptor (beta chain) showed up many times. The antigen is unknown. V gave up 3 bases and J gave up 2 bases, with 9 bases separating them. CDR3 length: 13 amino acids. The V gene's germline CDR1 is SGHRS and CDR2 YFSETQ. Preparation of the TCRbeta library used unique molecular identifiers. MiXCR was run by TCRdb on the PCR reads, yielding one entry per CDR3 protein. The sample consists of over 200,000 distinct CDR3 sequences, approximately 11% of them appearing once. The data were obtained in a study of T-cell reconstitution after alpha-beta-depleted transplantation in children. Study-wide results and limits: Several hundred expanded graft clones reportedly supplied alpha-beta T cells about two months after transplant.

Sequences were derived from PBMCs, sampled before TCRalphabeta/CD19-depleted stem cell transplant. This receptor was obtained from a child under two years old with acute myeloid leukemia, due to receive a stem cell transplant. The genes are TRBV5-1 and TRBJ2-7, with D tentatively TRBD1 (5 bases). This chain's CDR3 is CASSSPGTYEQYF. For the CDR3, the DNA is TGCGCCAGCAGCTCGCCAGGGACCTACGAGCAGTACTTC.